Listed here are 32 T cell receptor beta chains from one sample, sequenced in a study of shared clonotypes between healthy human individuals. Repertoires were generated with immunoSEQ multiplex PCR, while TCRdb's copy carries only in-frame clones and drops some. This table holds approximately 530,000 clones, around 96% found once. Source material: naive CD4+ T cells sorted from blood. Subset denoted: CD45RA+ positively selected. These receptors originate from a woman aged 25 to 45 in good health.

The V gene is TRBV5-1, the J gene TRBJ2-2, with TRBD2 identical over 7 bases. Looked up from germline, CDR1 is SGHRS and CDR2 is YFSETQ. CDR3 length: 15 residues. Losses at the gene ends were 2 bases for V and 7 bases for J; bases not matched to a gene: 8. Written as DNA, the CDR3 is TGCGCCAGCAGCTTACGGACTAGTTCACACGGGGAGCTGTTTTTT. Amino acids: CASSLRTSSHGELFF.

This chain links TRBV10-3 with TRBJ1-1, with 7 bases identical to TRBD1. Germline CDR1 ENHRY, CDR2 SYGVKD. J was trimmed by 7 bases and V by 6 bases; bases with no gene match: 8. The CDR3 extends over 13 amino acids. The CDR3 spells CAISPGQPIEAFF. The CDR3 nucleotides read TGTGCCATCAGCCCGGGACAGCCAATTGAAGCTTTCTTT.

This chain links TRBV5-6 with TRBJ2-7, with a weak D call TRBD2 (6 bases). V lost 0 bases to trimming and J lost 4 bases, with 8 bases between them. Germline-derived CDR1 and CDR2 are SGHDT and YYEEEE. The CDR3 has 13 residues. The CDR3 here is CASSLGLDYEQYF. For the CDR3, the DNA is TGTGCCAGCAGCTTGGGACTAGATTACGAGCAGTACTTC.

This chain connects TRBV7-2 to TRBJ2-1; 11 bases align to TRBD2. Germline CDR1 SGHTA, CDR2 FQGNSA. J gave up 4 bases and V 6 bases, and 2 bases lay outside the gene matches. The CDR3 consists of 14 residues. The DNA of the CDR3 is TGTGCCAGCAGACTAGCGGGAGAGTACAATGAGCAGTTCTTC. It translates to CASRLAGEYNEQFF.

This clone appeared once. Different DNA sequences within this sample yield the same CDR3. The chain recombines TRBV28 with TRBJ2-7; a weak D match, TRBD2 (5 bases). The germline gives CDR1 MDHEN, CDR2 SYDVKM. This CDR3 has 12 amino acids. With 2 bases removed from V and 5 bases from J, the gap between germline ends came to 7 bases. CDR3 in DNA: TGTGCCAGCAGTTTACGGAGGAACGAGCAGTACTTC. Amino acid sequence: CASSLRRNEQYF.

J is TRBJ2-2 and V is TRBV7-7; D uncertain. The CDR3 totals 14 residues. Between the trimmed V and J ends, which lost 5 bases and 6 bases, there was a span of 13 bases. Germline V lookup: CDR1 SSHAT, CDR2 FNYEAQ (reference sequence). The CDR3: CASSPRHGSGELFF. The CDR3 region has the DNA TGTGCCAGCAGCCCTAGACATGGATCCGGGGAGCTGTTTTTT.

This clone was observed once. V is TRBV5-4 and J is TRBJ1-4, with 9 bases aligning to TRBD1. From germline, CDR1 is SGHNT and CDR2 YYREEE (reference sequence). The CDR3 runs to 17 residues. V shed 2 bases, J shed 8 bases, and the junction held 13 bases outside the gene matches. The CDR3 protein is CASSFRGQGSVGEKLFF. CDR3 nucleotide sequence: TGTGCCAGCAGCTTTCGGGGACAGGGCTCCGTAGGGGAAAAACTGTTTTTT.

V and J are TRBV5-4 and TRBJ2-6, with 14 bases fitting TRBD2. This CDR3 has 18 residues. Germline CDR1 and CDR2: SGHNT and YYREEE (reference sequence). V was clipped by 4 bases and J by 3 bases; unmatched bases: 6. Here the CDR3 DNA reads TGTGCCAGCAGCCCGGGACTAGCGGGAGCCGGTGGGGCCAACGTCCTGACTTTC. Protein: CASSPGLAGAGGANVLTF.

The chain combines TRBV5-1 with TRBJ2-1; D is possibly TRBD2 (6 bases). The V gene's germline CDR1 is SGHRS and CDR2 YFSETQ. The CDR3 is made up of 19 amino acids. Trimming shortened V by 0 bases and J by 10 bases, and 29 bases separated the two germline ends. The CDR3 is CASSLAYLAEAPWREEQFF. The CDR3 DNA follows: TGCGCCAGCAGCTTGGCCTATCTGGCGGAGGCCCCATGGAGGGAGGAGCAGTTCTTC.

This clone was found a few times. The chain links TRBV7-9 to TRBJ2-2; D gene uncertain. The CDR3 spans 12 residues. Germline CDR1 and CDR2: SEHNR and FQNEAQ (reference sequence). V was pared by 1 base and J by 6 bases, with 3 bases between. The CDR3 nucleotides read TGTGCCAGCAGCTTAGAGTCCGGGGAGCTGTTTTTT. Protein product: CASSLESGELFF.

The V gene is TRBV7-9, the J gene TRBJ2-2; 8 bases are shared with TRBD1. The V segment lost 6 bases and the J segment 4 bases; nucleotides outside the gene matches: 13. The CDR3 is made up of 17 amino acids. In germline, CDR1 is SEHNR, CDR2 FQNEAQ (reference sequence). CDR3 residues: CASRPFSRDRRTGELFF. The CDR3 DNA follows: TGTGCCAGCAGACCATTCTCCCGGGACAGGCGCACCGGGGAGCTGTTTTTT.

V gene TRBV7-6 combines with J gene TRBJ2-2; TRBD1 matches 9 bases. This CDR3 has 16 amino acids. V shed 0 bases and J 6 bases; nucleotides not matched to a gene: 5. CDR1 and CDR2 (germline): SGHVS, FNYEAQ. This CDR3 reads CASSLAGGQGAGELFF. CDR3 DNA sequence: TGTGCCAGCAGCTTAGCAGGGGGACAGGGTGCCGGGGAGCTGTTTTTT.

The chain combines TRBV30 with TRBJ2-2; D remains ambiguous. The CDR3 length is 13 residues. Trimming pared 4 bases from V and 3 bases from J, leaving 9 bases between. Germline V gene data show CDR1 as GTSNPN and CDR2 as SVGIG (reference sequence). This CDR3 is CAWNRQDTGELFF. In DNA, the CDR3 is TGTGCCTGGAACCGACAAGACACCGGGGAGCTGTTTTTT.

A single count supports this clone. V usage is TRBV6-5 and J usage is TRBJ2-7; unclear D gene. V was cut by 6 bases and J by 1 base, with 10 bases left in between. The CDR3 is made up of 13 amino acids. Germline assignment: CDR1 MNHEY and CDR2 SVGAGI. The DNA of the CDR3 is TGTGCCAGCAGCGCGGTTGGTTCCTACGAGCAGTACTTC. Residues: CASSAVGSYEQYF.

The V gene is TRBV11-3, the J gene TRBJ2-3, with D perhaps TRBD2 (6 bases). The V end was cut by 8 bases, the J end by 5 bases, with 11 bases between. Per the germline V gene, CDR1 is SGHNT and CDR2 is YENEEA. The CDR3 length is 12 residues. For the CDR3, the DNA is TGTGCCAGCCGGCCGGGAGTAGATACGCAGTATTTT. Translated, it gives CASRPGVDTQYF.

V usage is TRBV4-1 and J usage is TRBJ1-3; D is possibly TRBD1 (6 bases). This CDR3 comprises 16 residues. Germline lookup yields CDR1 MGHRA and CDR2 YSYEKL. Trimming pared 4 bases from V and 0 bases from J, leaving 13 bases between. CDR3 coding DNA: TGCGCCAGCAGCCCTTACAGGGATAGCTCTGGAAACACCATATATTTT. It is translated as CASSPYRDSSGNTIYF.

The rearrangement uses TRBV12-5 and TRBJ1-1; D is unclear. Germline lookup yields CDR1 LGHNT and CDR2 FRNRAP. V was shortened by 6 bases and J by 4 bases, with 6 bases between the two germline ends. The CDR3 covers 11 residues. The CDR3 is CASGGSTEAFF. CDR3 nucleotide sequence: TGTGCTAGTGGCGGGAGCACTGAAGCTTTCTTT.

CDR3 DNA: TGTGCCAGCAGGAACTGGACTAGCGGTTGGGATACGCAGTATTTT. It yields the protein CASRNWTSGWDTQYF. V and J are TRBV11-3 and TRBJ2-3; 10 nucleotides align to TRBD2. V lost 6 bases, J lost 6 bases, and 9 bases stayed unmatched. CDR1 is SGHNT, CDR2 YENEEA, per germline. This CDR3 is 15 amino acids long.

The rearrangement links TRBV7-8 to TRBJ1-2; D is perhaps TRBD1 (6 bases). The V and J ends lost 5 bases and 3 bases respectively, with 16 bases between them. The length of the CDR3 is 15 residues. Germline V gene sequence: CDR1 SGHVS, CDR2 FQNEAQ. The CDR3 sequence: CASSPRGRGDYGYTF. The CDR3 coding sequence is TGTGCCAGCAGCCCAAGGGGCAGGGGCGACTATGGCTACACCTTC.

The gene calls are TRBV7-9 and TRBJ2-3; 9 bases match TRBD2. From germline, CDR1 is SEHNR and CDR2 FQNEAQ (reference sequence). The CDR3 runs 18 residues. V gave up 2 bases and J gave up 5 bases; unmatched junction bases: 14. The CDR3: CASSLRREGPHTEDTQYF. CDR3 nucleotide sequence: TGTGCCAGCAGCTTACGGCGGGAGGGCCCGCACACAGAAGATACGCAGTATTTT.

CDR3 DNA sequence: TGTGCCAGCAGCCGCGGACAGGGGAAAGAGACCCAGTACTTC. Encoded protein: CASSRGQGKETQYF. The chain uses TRBV11-3 and TRBJ2-5, with 9 bases identical to TRBD1. V shed 5 bases and J 3 bases; nucleotides not matched to a gene: 4. Looked up from germline, CDR1 is SGHNT and CDR2 is YENEEA. The CDR3 sequence is 14 residues long.

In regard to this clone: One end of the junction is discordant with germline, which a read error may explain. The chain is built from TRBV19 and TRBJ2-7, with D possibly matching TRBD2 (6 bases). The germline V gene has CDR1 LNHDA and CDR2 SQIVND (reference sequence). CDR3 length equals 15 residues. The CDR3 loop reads CVSSAGTSSSYEQYF. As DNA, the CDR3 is TGTGTCAGTAGTGCCGGGACTTCCAGCTCCTACGAGCAGTACTTC.

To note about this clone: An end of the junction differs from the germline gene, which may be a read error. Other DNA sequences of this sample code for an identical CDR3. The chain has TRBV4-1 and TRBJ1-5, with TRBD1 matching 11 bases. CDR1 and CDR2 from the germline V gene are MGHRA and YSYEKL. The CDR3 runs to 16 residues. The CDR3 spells CASSQGTGGRWEPQHF. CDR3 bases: TGCGCCAGCAGCCAGGGGACAGGGGGGAGATGGGAGCCTCAGCATTTT.

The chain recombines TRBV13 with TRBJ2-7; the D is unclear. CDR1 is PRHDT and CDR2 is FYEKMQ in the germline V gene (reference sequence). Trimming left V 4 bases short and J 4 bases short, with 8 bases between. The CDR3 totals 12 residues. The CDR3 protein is CASSSRPYEQYF. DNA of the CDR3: TGTGCCAGCAGCTCACGGCCTTACGAGCAGTACTTC. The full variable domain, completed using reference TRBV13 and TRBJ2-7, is AAGVIQSPRHLIKEKRETATLKCYPIPRHDTVYWYQQGPGQDPQFLISFYEKMQSDKGSIPDRFSAQQFSDYHSELNMSSLELGDSALYFCASSSRPYEQYFGPGTRLTVT.

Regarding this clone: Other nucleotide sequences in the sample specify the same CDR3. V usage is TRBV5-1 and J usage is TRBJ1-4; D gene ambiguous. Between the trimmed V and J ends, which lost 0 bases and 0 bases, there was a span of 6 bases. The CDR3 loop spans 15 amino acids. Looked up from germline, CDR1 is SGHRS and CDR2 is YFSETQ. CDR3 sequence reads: CASSLAGATNEKLFF. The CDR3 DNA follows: TGCGCCAGCAGCTTGGCAGGTGCAACTAATGAAAAACTGTTTTTT.

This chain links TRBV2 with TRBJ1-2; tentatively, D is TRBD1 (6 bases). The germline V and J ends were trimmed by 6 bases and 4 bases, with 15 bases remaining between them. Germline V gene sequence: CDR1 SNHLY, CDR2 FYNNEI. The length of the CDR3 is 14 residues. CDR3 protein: CASSLEGEGYGYTF. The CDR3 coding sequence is TGTGCCAGCAGCCTCGAGGGGGAAGGCTATGGCTACACCTTC.

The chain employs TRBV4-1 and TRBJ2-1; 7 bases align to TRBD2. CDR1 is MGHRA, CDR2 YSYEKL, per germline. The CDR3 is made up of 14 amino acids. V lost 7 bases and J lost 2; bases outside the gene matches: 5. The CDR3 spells CASNPGTTYNEQFF. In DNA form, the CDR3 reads TGCGCCAGCAACCCCGGGACTACCTACAATGAGCAGTTCTTC.

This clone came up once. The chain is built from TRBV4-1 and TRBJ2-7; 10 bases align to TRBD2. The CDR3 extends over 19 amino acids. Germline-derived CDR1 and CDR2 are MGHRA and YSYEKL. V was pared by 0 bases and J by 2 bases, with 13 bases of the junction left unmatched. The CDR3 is CASSQDPPSGRHLTYEQYF. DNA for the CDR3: TGCGCCAGCAGCCAAGATCCCCCTAGCGGGAGACACCTCACCTACGAGCAGTACTTC.

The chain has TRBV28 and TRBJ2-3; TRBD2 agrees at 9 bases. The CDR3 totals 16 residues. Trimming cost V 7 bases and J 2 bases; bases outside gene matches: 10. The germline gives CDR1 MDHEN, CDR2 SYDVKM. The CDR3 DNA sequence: TGTGCCAGCAAAACCTTGACTAGCGGATACACAGATACGCAGTATTTT. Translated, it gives CASKTLTSGYTDTQYF.

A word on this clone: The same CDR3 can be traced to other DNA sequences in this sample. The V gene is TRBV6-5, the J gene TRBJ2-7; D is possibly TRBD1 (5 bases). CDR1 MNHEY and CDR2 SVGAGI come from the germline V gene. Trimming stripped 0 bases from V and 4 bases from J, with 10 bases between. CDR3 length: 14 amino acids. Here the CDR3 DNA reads TGTGCCAGCAGTTACTCCCAGGGCTCGTACGAGCAGTACTTC. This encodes CASSYSQGSYEQYF.

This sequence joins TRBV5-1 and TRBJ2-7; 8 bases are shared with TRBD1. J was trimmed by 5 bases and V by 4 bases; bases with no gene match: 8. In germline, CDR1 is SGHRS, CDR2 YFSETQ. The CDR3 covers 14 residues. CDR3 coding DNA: TGCGCCAGCAGCGCGGGACAGGTGCCCGACGAGCAGTACTTC. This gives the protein CASSAGQVPDEQYF.

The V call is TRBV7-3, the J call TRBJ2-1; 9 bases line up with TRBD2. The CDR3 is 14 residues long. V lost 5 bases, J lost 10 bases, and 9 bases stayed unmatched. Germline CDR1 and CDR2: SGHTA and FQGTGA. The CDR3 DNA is TGTGCCAGCAGCCCTAGCGGGACAGCTGGCGAGCAGTTCTTC. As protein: CASSPSGTAGEQFF.